Below are 23 T cell receptor beta chains sequenced from a single sample in a study of breast tumors, draining lymph nodes, adjacent tissues. TCRdb re-called the multiplex PCR reads through MiXCR, storing one row per CDR3 protein. The sample shows tens of thousands of distinct CDR3 sequences, roughly 50% of them seen only once. The sequenced sample was breast tumor tissue. These receptors were obtained from a female donor with breast cancer. Some clones in this sample may be carry-over from other donors' samples.

The chain uses TRBV6-2 or TRBV6-3 and TRBJ2-3; no firm D call. The germline V and J ends were trimmed by 8 bases and 5 bases, with 17 bases remaining between them. The CDR3 is made up of 14 amino acids. Germline V gene sequence: CDR1 MNHEY, CDR2 SVGEGT. CDR3: CASGHGSYGDTQYF. As DNA, the CDR3 is TGTGCCAGCGGTCATGGTTCTTACGGAGATACGCAGTATTTT.

This clonotype has ten or more counts. The gene calls are TRBV6-4 and TRBJ2-1; D may match TRBD1 or TRBD2 (5 bases each). The germline V and J ends were trimmed by 3 bases and 10 bases, with 16 bases remaining between them. Germline V gene data show CDR1 as MRHNA and CDR2 as SNTAGT. CDR3 size: 14 residues. CDR3 loop: CASSEEGSASEQFF. The CDR3 bases are TGTGCCAGCAGTGAAGAGGGGTCGGCGAGCGAGCAGTTCTTC.

V is TRBV20-1 and J is TRBJ2-1; TRBD2 matches at 11 bases. V lost 2 bases, J lost 8 bases, and 2 bases stayed unmatched. Germline V gene sequence: CDR1 DFQATT, CDR2 SNEGSKA (reference sequence). This CDR3 is 13 amino acids long. The CDR3 here is CSARLAGGHEQFF. As DNA, the CDR3 is TGCAGTGCTAGACTAGCGGGAGGCCATGAGCAGTTCTTC.

By share, this clonotype counts as medium-sized. This sequence joins TRBV20-1 and TRBJ2-5; unclear D gene. Per the germline V gene, CDR1 is DFQATT and CDR2 is SNEGSKA (reference sequence). This CDR3 has 14 residues. Trimming cost V 0 bases and J 4 bases, with 12 bases left between them. CDR3 residues: CSARDNSVRETQYF. The CDR3 bases are TGCAGTGCTAGAGATAATTCGGTCCGAGAGACCCAGTACTTC.

This chain links TRBV6-6 with TRBJ1-5; possible D gene TRBD1, 6 bases. This CDR3 has 12 residues. V lost 6 bases and J lost 4, with 7 bases in between. Germline values: CDR1 MNHNY, CDR2 SVGAGI (reference sequence). The CDR3 nucleotides read TGTGCCAGCAGACAGGGTAATCAGCCCCAGCATTTT. Amino acid sequence: CASRQGNQPQHF.

The chain links TRBV7-3 to TRBJ2-1; 15 nucleotides match TRBD2. This CDR3 has 17 residues. Trimming removed 6 bases from V and 5 bases from J; junction bases left unmatched: 8. The germline V gene encodes CDR1 SGHTA and CDR2 FQGTGA. CDR3 in DNA: TGTGCCAGCAGTCTCCCCGGACTAGCGGGAGGGGACAATGAGCAGTTCTTC. Translation: CASSLPGLAGGDNEQFF.

The chain recombines TRBV6-5 with TRBJ2-3; 12 bases align to TRBD2. V lost 5 bases and J lost 1; bases outside the gene matches: 1. This CDR3 contains 15 residues. Germline CDR1 MNHEY, CDR2 SVGAGI. The CDR3 DNA reads as TGTGCCAGCAGTGGGACTAGCGGGTGCACAGATACGCAGTATTTT. This encodes CASSGTSGCTDTQYF.

For this clonotype: At one end the junction does not follow the germline gene, possibly because of a read error. This chain joins TRBV4-1 and TRBJ2-2; 8 bases match TRBD2. This CDR3 has 17 amino acids. CDR1 and CDR2 (germline): MGHRA, YSYEKL. The chain's CDR3 is CASSQDRSSGFSGKLFF. The CDR3 coding sequence is TGCGCCAGCAGCCAAGATAGGAGTAGCGGGTTTAGCGGGAAGCTGTTTTTT.

This clonotype was seen many times. A much larger clonotype is one base distant, so this may be a read error. The chain is built from TRBV5-1 and TRBJ2-2, with D maybe TRBD1 (6 bases). This CDR3 contains 16 residues. V was clipped by 4 bases and J by 0 bases, with 13 bases between them. Per the germline V gene, CDR1 is SGHRS and CDR2 is YFSETQ. CDR3 loop: CASSRLEGANTGELFF. In DNA, the CDR3 is TGCGCCAGCAGCCGCCTTGAGGGGGCGAACACCGGGGAGCTGTTTTTT.

This clonotype was counted many times. V is TRBV5-1 and J is TRBJ2-1; maybe TRBD1 (5 bases). The germline CDR1 and CDR2 sequences are SGHRS and YFSETQ. V was shortened by 0 bases and J by 3 bases, with 13 bases between the two germline ends. The CDR3 length is 16 residues. For the CDR3, the DNA is TGCGCCAGCAGCTTGGAGGCAGGGATGGGCTACAATGAGCAGTTCTTC. It translates to CASSLEAGMGYNEQFF.

This clonotype turned up a few times. The chain carries TRBV20-1 and TRBJ1-2, with 8 bases identical to TRBD1. This CDR3 is 14 amino acids long. CDR1 is DFQATT, CDR2 SNEGSKA, per germline (reference sequence). After removal of 2 bases from V and 3 bases from J, the junction contained 5 bases not matched to a gene. CDR3: CSARPTGDHYGYTF. CDR3 in DNA: TGCAGTGCTAGACCGACAGGGGACCACTATGGCTACACCTTC.

This clonotype was observed a few times. The gene calls are TRBV30 and TRBJ1-1; 7 bases align to TRBD1. The germline gives CDR1 GTSNPN, CDR2 SVGIG (reference sequence). The CDR3 loop spans 12 amino acids. The V gene end was trimmed by 3 bases and the J gene end by 10 bases; junction bases not matched to a gene: 8. CDR3 DNA: TGTGCCTGGAGCCTGAGGGGGCACGGAGCTTTCTTT. Translating it yields CAWSLRGHGAFF.

The rearrangement links TRBV20-1 to TRBJ2-1; weak D call: TRBD1 (6 bases). Trimming removed 1 base from V and 2 bases from J, with 9 bases in between. CDR3 length equals 14 residues. Germline CDR1 reads DFQATT; CDR2 reads SNEGSKA (reference sequence). Written as DNA, the CDR3 is TGCAGTGCTAGAGGCAGGGGAACCTACAATGAGCAGTTCTTC. Protein product: CSARGRGTYNEQFF.

The V and J genes are TRBV2 and TRBJ2-7; 9 bases are a match to TRBD2. The V gene's germline CDR1 is SNHLY and CDR2 FYNNEI. Germline trimming cut 4 bases from V and 6 bases from J; bases unmatched to any gene: 7. This CDR3 region has 14 residues. The CDR3 bases are TGTGCCAGCAGTGGTCTTGCGGGAGGGCCCGAGCAGTACTTC. Protein sequence: CASSGLAGGPEQYF.

In this sample, this clonotype turned up many times. Just one base apart from a much larger clone, this may be a read error. This rearrangement joins TRBV20-1 to TRBJ2-3; 14 bases are shared with TRBD2. Germline assignment: CDR1 DFQATT and CDR2 SNEGSKA (reference sequence). The CDR3 extends over 16 amino acids. J lost 9 bases, V lost 7 bases, and 15 bases had no gene match. The CDR3 spells CSVPPGLAGAKGTQYF. The CDR3 coding sequence is TGCAGTGTTCCCCCGGGACTAGCGGGGGCTAAGGGGACGCAGTATTTT.

V is TRBV7-2 and J is TRBJ1-6, with D unresolved. The CDR3 is made up of 14 amino acids. Trimming took 1 base from V and 7 from J, leaving 8 bases between them. CDR1 SGHTA and CDR2 FQGNSA come from the germline V gene. The CDR3 sequence: CASSLGSDNSPLHF. The CDR3 bases are TGTGCCAGCAGCTTAGGAAGCGACAATTCACCCCTCCACTTT.

This clonotype showed up just a few times. This rearrangement joins TRBV4-3 to TRBJ2-1, with 7 bases that match TRBD2. Germline V CDR1 and CDR2: LGHNA, YSLEER. The V segment lost 0 bases and the J segment 10 bases; nucleotides outside the gene matches: 9. The CDR3 runs 15 residues. CDR3 DNA sequence: TGCGCCAGCAGCCAAGACTTAGGGAGGGCCCGGGAGCAGTTCTTC. It encodes CASSQDLGRAREQFF.

The table lists this clonotype with many counts. A much larger clone lies a single base off, so this may be a read error. The chain employs TRBV6-5 and TRBJ2-2; 9 nucleotides align to TRBD2. CDR1 and CDR2 from the germline V gene are MNHEY and SVGAGI. The CDR3 runs 17 residues. V shed 7 bases, J shed 0 bases, and the junction held 9 bases outside the gene matches. The CDR3 region has the DNA TGTGCCAGCATTCGGTTAGCGGGAGCCTCGAACACCGGGGAGCTGTTTTTT. As protein: CASIRLAGASNTGELFF.

J is TRBJ2-1 and V is TRBV7-3, with 10 positions matching TRBD2. The CDR3 consists of 13 residues. Trimming removed 7 bases from V and 11 bases from J; junction bases left unmatched: 8. Germline CDR1 SGHTA, CDR2 FQGTGA. CDR3 in amino acids: CASTLAGANKQFF. The CDR3 nucleotides read TGTGCCAGCACCCTAGCGGGAGCTAATAAGCAGTTCTTC.

Of note for this clonotype: Its ends do not fully match the called genes, so a read error is possible. The CDR3 region has the DNA TGTGCTAGCAGCTTAGATCGCTCCTACGAGCAGTACTTC. This translates into CASSLDRSYEQYF. This chain uses TRBV7-7 with TRBJ2-7; D not resolved. The V gene's germline CDR1 is SSHAT and CDR2 FNYEAQ (reference sequence). There are 13 residues in the CDR3.

At least ten counts were recorded for this clonotype. The chain uses TRBV7-9 and TRBJ2-7; TRBD2 agrees at 14 bases. The CDR3 has 18 amino acids. The V gene end was trimmed by 4 bases and the J gene end by 0 bases; junction bases not matched to a gene: 8. Per the germline V gene, CDR1 is SEHNR and CDR2 is FQNEAQ (reference sequence). In nucleotides, the CDR3 is TGTGCCAGCAGCTGGGAGGGACTAGCGGGAGTCCCCTCCTACGAGCAGTACTTC. Translation gives CASSWEGLAGVPSYEQYF. Combining the CDR3 with reference TRBV7-9 and TRBJ2-7 gives the whole variable domain DTGVSQNPRHKITKRGQNVTFRCDPISEHNRLYWYRQTLGQGPEFLTYFQNEAQLEKSRLLSDRFSAERPKGSFSTLEIQRTEQGDSAMYLCASSWEGLAGVPSYEQYFGPGTRLTVT.

This chain links TRBV6-4 with TRBJ2-3, with 8 bases identical to TRBD2. The germline gives CDR1 MRHNA, CDR2 SNTAGT. The CDR3 spans 13 residues. After removal of 5 bases from V and 13 bases from J, the junction contained 11 bases not matched to a gene. The CDR3 sequence: CASSSGSTDAEYF. The CDR3 region has the DNA TGTGCCAGCAGTAGCGGGAGCACAGATGCGGAGTATTTT.

J is TRBJ1-4 and V is TRBV9, with unresolved D. In germline, CDR1 is SGDLS, CDR2 YYNGEE. Trimming removed 0 bases from V and 8 bases from J, with 11 bases in between. This CDR3 has 14 amino acids. CDR3 sequence (DNA): TGTGCCAGCAGCGTAGAAGGACGGATGGAAAAACTGTTTTTT. Protein product: CASSVEGRMEKLFF.